One sample yielded the 13 T cell receptor beta chains listed below, sequenced in a study of OX40 agonist ivuxolimab in advanced cancers. Profiled with immunoSEQ multiplex PCR; TCRdb holds only in-frame clones, not every one. The sample lists approximately 66,000 clones, 80% to 90% occurring once. Sequencing used CD4+ or CD8+ T cells sorted from blood, obtained in a trial of the OX40 agonist ivuxolimab. These receptors all come from an adult with an advanced solid tumor such as melanoma, head and neck, liver or kidney cancer.

The chain carries TRBV19 and TRBJ1-1, with TRBD1 matching 8 bases. Germline trimming cut 0 bases from V and 2 bases from J; bases unmatched to any gene: 2. The CDR3 consists of 15 residues. Germline V gene data show CDR1 as LNHDA and CDR2 as SQIVND (reference sequence). The CDR3 protein is CASSIDTGGNTEAFF. The CDR3 DNA follows: TGTGCCAGTAGTATAGATACAGGGGGAAACACTGAAGCTTTCTTT.

The V call is TRBV9, the J call TRBJ2-3; possible D gene TRBD1, 5 bases. The CDR3 has 17 residues. Germline V CDR1 and CDR2: SGDLS, YYNGEE. Trimming stripped 0 bases from V and 8 bases from J, with 22 bases between. CDR3 nucleotides: TGTGCCAGCAGCGTAGGGCCCACCGCGGAGCCTCAGGGTACGCAGTATTTT. Translating gives CASSVGPTAEPQGTQYF.

The CDR3 nucleotides read TGTGCCAGTAGTATAGGAGACCATTCGCCCTACGAGCAGTACTTC. It translates to CASSIGDHSPYEQYF. This chain links TRBV19 with TRBJ2-7; the D is unclear. This CDR3 region has 15 residues. The germline V and J ends were trimmed by 1 base and 2 bases, with 12 bases remaining between them. The germline gives CDR1 LNHDA, CDR2 SQIVND (reference sequence).

This clone was observed a few times. The rearrangement joins TRBV7-9 to TRBJ2-1, with 11 bases matching TRBD1. The V gene end was trimmed by 5 bases and the J gene end by 10 bases; junction bases not matched to a gene: 13. Germline CDR1 and CDR2: SEHNR and FQNEAQ (reference sequence). This CDR3 spans 16 amino acids. CDR3 residues: CASSPVRTGGWGEQFF. CDR3 DNA: TGTGCCAGCAGCCCTGTCAGGACAGGGGGCTGGGGGGAGCAGTTCTTC.

The chain joins TRBV9 to TRBJ2-1; TRBD2 agrees at 7 bases. After removal of 2 bases from V and 8 bases from J, the junction contained 7 bases not matched to a gene. The CDR3 is 14 amino acids. Germline CDR1 is SGDLS and CDR2 is YYNGEE. The CDR3 DNA sequence: TGTGCCAGCAGCGTTATGGCGGGAGAGGATGAGCAGTTCTTC. Translating it yields CASSVMAGEDEQFF.

V is TRBV5-6 and J is TRBJ1-1; D call uncertain. This CDR3 has 14 amino acids. Germline loops: CDR1 SGHDT, CDR2 YYEEEE. V was clipped by 3 bases and J by 0 bases, with 9 bases between them. CDR3 region: CASSYRDLNTEAFF. CDR3 in DNA: TGTGCCAGCAGCTACCGCGACTTGAACACTGAAGCTTTCTTT.

The chain combines TRBV6-5 with TRBJ2-5; 9 bases are a match to TRBD1. The CDR3 extends over 16 amino acids. With V trimmed by 4 bases and J by 3 bases, 9 bases remained unmatched. Germline CDR1 and CDR2: MNHEY and SVGAGI. The CDR3: CASSSNLGTGKETQYF. The DNA for the CDR3 is TGTGCCAGCAGTTCCAACCTCGGGACAGGGAAAGAGACCCAGTACTTC.

The chain links TRBV7-6 to TRBJ2-3; the D is unclear. Germline V lookup: CDR1 SGHVS, CDR2 FNYEAQ. Between the trimmed V and J ends, which lost 1 base and 4 bases, there was a span of 3 bases. The CDR3 spans 12 residues. As DNA, the CDR3 is TGTGCCAGCAGCTTAGTGTCAGATACGCAGTATTTT. Translation gives CASSLVSDTQYF.

The chain carries TRBV7-9 and TRBJ2-7; 7 positions agree with TRBD1. The CDR3 has 13 residues. The junction had 5 bases not matched to a gene; V was cut back by 6 bases and J by 3 bases. The germline V gene has CDR1 SEHNR and CDR2 FQNEAQ (reference sequence). CDR3 region: CASRDRLDYEQYF. The CDR3 DNA sequence: TGTGCCAGCAGGGACAGGTTAGACTACGAGCAGTACTTC.

The table lists this clone with a few counts. V gene TRBV27 combines with J gene TRBJ2-7; D call uncertain. The V gene's germline CDR1 is MNHEY and CDR2 SMNVEV (reference sequence). CDR3 size: 12 residues. V lost 4 bases, J lost 3 bases, and 7 bases lay in between. The CDR3 DNA reads as TGTGCCAGCAGTTCAGGCTACTACGAGCAGTACTTC. This sequence encodes CASSSGYYEQYF.

As for this clone: This CDR3 is also generated by other DNA sequences in the sample. The rearrangement uses TRBV7-9 and TRBJ2-1, with a weak D call TRBD2 (5 bases). This CDR3 has 15 residues. CDR1 is SEHNR, CDR2 FQNEAQ, per germline (reference sequence). Trimming removed 2 bases at V and 0 bases at J, with 8 bases between. CDR3: CASSLPGSSYNEQFF. CDR3 DNA sequence: TGTGCCAGCAGCTTACCGGGAAGCTCCTACAATGAGCAGTTCTTC.

The rearrangement joins TRBV13 to TRBJ2-7; no firm D call. The germline CDR1 and CDR2 sequences are PRHDT and FYEKMQ (reference sequence). The V end was cut by 4 bases, the J end by 2 bases, with 9 bases between. The CDR3 sequence is 13 residues long. The CDR3 sequence is CASSSWLTYEQYF. The DNA for the CDR3 is TGTGCCAGCAGCTCCTGGTTGACCTACGAGCAGTACTTC.

V gene TRBV28 combines with J gene TRBJ1-3; the D is unclear. From germline, CDR1 is MDHEN and CDR2 SYDVKM. V lost 4 bases and J lost 3, with 10 bases in between. The CDR3 spans 14 residues. The DNA for the CDR3 is TGTGCCAGCAGTTGGGCAGCGGATGGAAACACCATATATTTT. Its protein is CASSWAADGNTIYF.